These T cell receptor beta chains were read from a single sample in a study of T cells in Graves' hyperthyroidism and ophthalmopathy. TCRdb processed the multiplex PCR reads anew with MiXCR; each CDR3 protein has one entry. The table records roughly 300,000 distinct CDR3 sequences, 18% of them present only once. Sequenced input: blood. These receptors all stem from a woman between 50 and 59 years old with Graves' hyperthyroidism. Both conserved end residues are trimmed from each CDR3.

J gene,V gene,CDR3 protein
TRBJ2-1,TRBV6-8,AGSLLLCSYNEQF
TRBJ1-1,TRBV6-1,ASSTGMYTEAF
TRBJ1-1,TRBV6-1,ASRVGVRAEAF
TRBJ1-1,TRBV30,AWSPSMGLNTEAF
TRBJ1-1,TRBV5-1,ASSPPTVGNSNTEAF
TRBJ2-4,TRBV5-1,ASSLGDRGRLLAKNIQY
TRBJ2-2,TRBV5-1,ASSVGQQNTGELF
TRBJ1-1,TRBV20-1,SARGSGGNTEAF
TRBJ1-6,TRBV5-1,ASRDPLGSPLH
TRBJ2-2,TRBV7-2,ASSFPHSDGLF
TRBJ2-1,TRBV5-1,ASSLADPRDEQF
TRBJ2-1,TRBV9,ASSVGTGTWNEQF
TRBJ1-4,TRBV20-1,SAIPGQGAYEKLF
TRBJ1-1,TRBV29-1,SVEDPYRGALNTEAF
TRBJ1-5,TRBV18,ASSPPLHSNQPQH